This T cell receptor (beta chain) was captured by sequencing in a study of tumor-infiltrating lymphocytes in primary liver carcinoma. Study-wide findings and caveats: Tumor-adjacent and tumor-blood pairs showed less overlap than tumor region pairs.

The V gene's germline CDR1 is PRHDT and CDR2 FYEKMQ (reference sequence). Trimming removed 2 bases from V and 0 bases from J; junction bases left unmatched: 15. There are 19 residues in the CDR3. Ten or more counts support this clonotype. The antigen remains unidentified. Co-extraction of both nucleic acids (RNA and DNA) used roughly 20-34 mg of unsorted bulk tissue. Priming with a constant-region primer yielded TCR beta cDNA from roughly 500 ng total RNA. Libraries covering TCR beta were generated through three nested multiplex PCR rounds (using a slightly modified ARM-PCR). Primers for the first two PCR rounds were TRBV1-TRBV30 forward primers and a C-beta reverse primer (roughly 10 cycles per round). TCRdb independently ran MiXCR on the multiplex PCR reads; one entry per CDR3 protein. The sample shows around 56,000 distinct CDR3 sequences, roughly 70% of them seen only once.

The TCR originated in a man between 35 and 55 years old with primary liver carcinoma and hepatitis B virus infection. The sequencing sample was made of liver tumor tissue from sampling region 2. The sample's subset: tumor region T2, inferior pole. V usage is TRBV13 and J usage is TRBJ1-1; TRBD1 matches 7 bases. This CDR3 reads CASSLYPQPWTGLNTEAFF. The CDR3, as DNA: TGTGCCAGCAGCTTATACCCCCAACCCTGGACAGGCCTGAACACTGAAGCTTTCTTT.